This T cell receptor (beta chain) was recovered during a study of identical twins. The study, taken as a whole, reports: Beta out-of-frame twin sharing showed a weaker excess. The analysis was cross-sectional rather than longitudinal within donors. Insertions were fewer in abundant cord blood beta clonotypes, whereas memory repertoires showed none of this pattern.

In the case of this clonotype: Its antigen is unknown.

With 1 base clipped from V and 9 bases from J, the junction kept 10 bases outside the gene matches. The CDR3 runs to 17 residues. Germline CDR1 LGHNA, CDR2 YNFKEQ. Unique molecular identifiers were present on cDNA, and template switching added a universal primer site. MiXCR was run by TCRdb on the 5' RACE reads, yielding one entry per CDR3 protein. The table includes roughly 1,500,000 distinct CDR3 sequences, roughly a third detected once. J is TRBJ2-1 and V is TRBV4-2; TRBD2 matches at 12 bases. The source of this sequence is a newborn girl in good health. The sequenced sample was cord blood. This CDR3 reads CASSQGELTSGSGEQFF. CDR3 nucleotide sequence: TGTGCCAGCAGCCAAGGAGAGTTGACTAGCGGGAGCGGTGAGCAGTTCTTC.